These T cell receptor beta chains were read from a single sample in a study of cytomegalovirus exposure and HLA in healthy donors. Sequencing used immunoSEQ multiplex PCR; TCRdb keeps in-frame clones, though not all of them. The sample contains over 200,000 clones, around nine tenths of which appear only once. The specimen sequenced was PBMCs. The receptor set was obtained from a woman in her late teens or twenties in good health and CMV-seronegative. The CDR3 runs from the conserved cysteine through the conserved F or W. The D gene is left open where the match is weak. Not all rows give a size; the values are once, few, many and, for expanded clones, a class.

cdr3_nt: TGTGCCAGCAGCTTCAGTACATCTAATGAAAAACTGTTTTTT
cdr3_aa: CASSFSTSNEKLFF
cdr3_length: 14
v_call: TRBV7-2
d_call: .
j_call: TRBJ1-4
clone_size: .

cdr3_nt: TGTGCCAGCAGCTTCACTAGCGGGGGGCCTGGGGAGACCCAGTACTTC
cdr3_aa: CASSFTSGGPGETQYF
cdr3_length: 16
v_call: TRBV11-2
d_call: TRBD2
j_call: TRBJ2-5
clone_size: .

cdr3_nt: TGTGCCAGCAGCCAAGGCTTGAGGGACACCGGGGAGCTGTTTTTT
cdr3_aa: CASSQGLRDTGELFF
cdr3_length: 15
v_call: TRBV4-2
d_call: .
j_call: TRBJ2-2
clone_size: .

cdr3_nt: TGCGCCAGCAGCATTAGCGGGGGGGCCGGTGAGCAGTTCTTC
cdr3_aa: CASSISGGAGEQFF
cdr3_length: 14
v_call: TRBV5-1
d_call: TRBD2
j_call: TRBJ2-1
clone_size: .

cdr3_nt: TGTGCCAGCAGCCAAACTCCCTATGGCTACACCTTC
cdr3_aa: CASSQTPYGYTF
cdr3_length: 12
v_call: TRBV14
d_call: .
j_call: TRBJ1-2
clone_size: .

cdr3_nt: TGCAGCGTGACAACTAGCGGGGGCCCGACAACTTTCAATGAGCAGTTCTTC
cdr3_aa: CSVTTSGGPTTFNEQFF
cdr3_length: 17
v_call: TRBV29-1
d_call: TRBD2
j_call: TRBJ2-1
clone_size: .

cdr3_nt: TGTGCCAGCAGCGGACAGTTTAGCAATCAGCCCCAGCATTTT
cdr3_aa: CASSGQFSNQPQHF
cdr3_length: 14
v_call: TRBV2
d_call: .
j_call: TRBJ1-5
clone_size: .

cdr3_nt: TGTGCCAGCAGCTTAGCGTATCGGGGTGCAAATGAAAAACTGTTTTTT
cdr3_aa: CASSLAYRGANEKLFF
cdr3_length: 16
v_call: TRBV7-9
d_call: .
j_call: TRBJ1-4
clone_size: .

cdr3_nt: TGTGCCAGCAGCCGCACATCAGGGGTTGGGTACACCGGGGAGCTGTTTTTT
cdr3_aa: CASSRTSGVGYTGELFF
cdr3_length: 17
v_call: TRBV14
d_call: .
j_call: TRBJ2-2
clone_size: .

cdr3_nt: TGTGCCAGCTCAAAACAGGGGGCCGGCAATCAGCCCCAGCATTTT
cdr3_aa: CASSKQGAGNQPQHF
cdr3_length: 15
v_call: TRBV27
d_call: TRBD1
j_call: TRBJ1-5
clone_size: .

cdr3_nt: TGTGCCAGCAGCTTAGAGGCGGCCGGCACTAGCGGAGGCCAAGAGACCCAGTACTTC
cdr3_aa: CASSLEAAGTSGGQETQYF
cdr3_length: 19
v_call: TRBV11-2
d_call: TRBD2
j_call: TRBJ2-5
clone_size: .

cdr3_nt: TGTGCCAGCAGACTACAGGGGGGTAACTATGGCTACACCTTC
cdr3_aa: CASRLQGGNYGYTF
cdr3_length: 14
v_call: TRBV27
d_call: TRBD1
j_call: TRBJ1-2
clone_size: .

cdr3_nt: TGTGCCAGCAGCTTGAGTCCGGGAACCACCGGGGAGCTGTTTTTT
cdr3_aa: CASSLSPGTTGELFF
cdr3_length: 15
v_call: TRBV7-9
d_call: .
j_call: TRBJ2-2
clone_size: .

cdr3_nt: TGTGCCAGCAGCTTTCAGGGGGCGGATTCACCCCTCCACTTT
cdr3_aa: CASSFQGADSPLHF
cdr3_length: 14
v_call: TRBV5-4
d_call: TRBD1
j_call: TRBJ1-6
clone_size: .

cdr3_nt: TGTGCCACCAGCAGAGATCCGACAGGTGGAAACACCATATATTTT
cdr3_aa: CATSRDPTGGNTIYF
cdr3_length: 15
v_call: TRBV15
d_call: .
j_call: TRBJ1-3
clone_size: .

cdr3_nt: TGTGCCAGCAGCATAACTCGCGATGAGCAGTTCTTC
cdr3_aa: CASSITRDEQFF
cdr3_length: 12
v_call: TRBV11-2
d_call: .
j_call: TRBJ2-1
clone_size: .

cdr3_nt: TGTGCCAGCAGCTTTACAGGGACCTCCTACGAGCAGTACTTC
cdr3_aa: CASSFTGTSYEQYF
cdr3_length: 14
v_call: TRBV5-6
d_call: .
j_call: TRBJ2-7
clone_size: .

cdr3_nt: TGTGCCAGCAGCCAAGGACTAGCGGGAGCCTACGAGCAGTACTTC
cdr3_aa: CASSQGLAGAYEQYF
cdr3_length: 15
v_call: TRBV14
d_call: TRBD2
j_call: TRBJ2-7
clone_size: few

cdr3_nt: TGTGCCAGTAGTACCGGAGCGGGTGTTTTAGAGCAGTACTTC
cdr3_aa: CASSTGAGVLEQYF
cdr3_length: 14
v_call: TRBV19
d_call: .
j_call: TRBJ2-7
clone_size: .

cdr3_nt: TGTGCCAGCAGGCCGGGACAGGGTAATGAAAAACTGTTTTTT
cdr3_aa: CASRPGQGNEKLFF
cdr3_length: 14
v_call: TRBV2
d_call: TRBD1
j_call: TRBJ1-4
clone_size: .

cdr3_nt: TGTGCCAGCAGTTCCCTCCGGGAGGGAGAACAGCCCCAGCATTTT
cdr3_aa: CASSSLREGEQPQHF
cdr3_length: 15
v_call: TRBV28
d_call: .
j_call: TRBJ1-5
clone_size: .

cdr3_nt: TGTGCCAGCAGCCGGGATCAGAAGGATACGCAGTATTTT
cdr3_aa: CASSRDQKDTQYF
cdr3_length: 13
v_call: TRBV7-9
d_call: .
j_call: TRBJ2-3
clone_size: once

cdr3_nt: TGTGCCAGCAGCGTAGGGGTCGCGCCGACGGGTCGGGAGACCCAGTACTTC
cdr3_aa: CASSVGVAPTGRETQYF
cdr3_length: 17
v_call: TRBV9
d_call: .
j_call: TRBJ2-5
clone_size: .

cdr3_nt: TGTGCCAGCAGCTTGCAGGCGGGTCAGCCCCAGCATTTT
cdr3_aa: CASSLQAGQPQHF
cdr3_length: 13
v_call: TRBV7-8
d_call: .
j_call: TRBJ1-5
clone_size: .

cdr3_nt: TGTGCCAGCAGCTCCCGGACACCCCGTAATGAAAAACTGTTTTTT
cdr3_aa: CASSSRTPRNEKLFF
cdr3_length: 15
v_call: TRBV11-2
d_call: .
j_call: TRBJ1-4
clone_size: few

cdr3_nt: TGTGCCAGCAGCTTAGGGGGGGAGAGAACCTACGAGCAGTACTTC
cdr3_aa: CASSLGGERTYEQYF
cdr3_length: 15
v_call: TRBV7-9
d_call: .
j_call: TRBJ2-7
clone_size: .

cdr3_nt: TGCGCCAGCAGCCAAGATCGACTAGCGGGAGGTTACAATGAGCAGTTCTTC
cdr3_aa: CASSQDRLAGGYNEQFF
cdr3_length: 17
v_call: TRBV4-1
d_call: TRBD2
j_call: TRBJ2-1
clone_size: .

cdr3_nt: TGCGCCAGCAGCTTCGACCCTAGCTCCTACGAGCAGTACTTC
cdr3_aa: CASSFDPSSYEQYF
cdr3_length: 14
v_call: TRBV5-1
d_call: .
j_call: TRBJ2-7
clone_size: .

cdr3_nt: TGCGCCAGCAGACCCACAGGGTCGGGCAAAAACATTCAGTACTTC
cdr3_aa: CASRPTGSGKNIQYF
cdr3_length: 15
v_call: TRBV4-1
d_call: .
j_call: TRBJ2-4
clone_size: .

cdr3_nt: TGTGCCTGGAGCCGGGACAGAGATGGCTACACCTTC
cdr3_aa: CAWSRDRDGYTF
cdr3_length: 12
v_call: TRBV30
d_call: TRBD1
j_call: TRBJ1-2
clone_size: .

cdr3_nt: TGTGCCAGCAGTCCTAAAAAAGGACAGGGAGGGGAGACCCAGTACTTC
cdr3_aa: CASSPKKGQGGETQYF
cdr3_length: 16
v_call: TRBV27
d_call: .
j_call: TRBJ2-5
clone_size: once

cdr3_nt: TGTGCCAGCAGCAATCCGGGACGGGGGGCCTACGAGCAGTACTTC
cdr3_aa: CASSNPGRGAYEQYF
cdr3_length: 15
v_call: TRBV9
d_call: TRBD2
j_call: TRBJ2-7
clone_size: .

cdr3_nt: TGTGCCAGCAACGTACTAGGAGGAACGTTCAATGAGCAGTTCTTC
cdr3_aa: CASNVLGGTFNEQFF
cdr3_length: 15
v_call: TRBV9
d_call: .
j_call: TRBJ2-1
clone_size: .

cdr3_nt: TGCGCCAGCAGCCAAGAAGACTCTAGCGTCTACGAGCAGTACTTC
cdr3_aa: CASSQEDSSVYEQYF
cdr3_length: 15
v_call: TRBV4-1
d_call: .
j_call: TRBJ2-7
clone_size: .

cdr3_nt: TGCGCCAGCAGCCAAACAGAAAATAGCAATCAGCCCCAGCATTTT
cdr3_aa: CASSQTENSNQPQHF
cdr3_length: 15
v_call: TRBV4-1
d_call: .
j_call: TRBJ1-5
clone_size: .

cdr3_nt: TGTGCCAGCAGTGAAGAATCAGGCCTTTTAGTCTACACCTTC
cdr3_aa: CASSEESGLLVYTF
cdr3_length: 14
v_call: TRBV6-1
d_call: .
j_call: TRBJ1-2
clone_size: .

cdr3_nt: TGTGCCAGCAGAGACGTTTTGCTCAGGGGAGGCTACACCTTC
cdr3_aa: CASRDVLLRGGYTF
cdr3_length: 14
v_call: TRBV6-1
d_call: .
j_call: TRBJ1-2
clone_size: .

cdr3_nt: TGTGCCACCAGCAGAGTCCGCCTCGACAGGCGAGTTTGGGAAAAACTGTTTTTT
cdr3_aa: CATSRVRLDRRVWEKLFF
cdr3_length: 18
v_call: TRBV15
d_call: .
j_call: TRBJ1-4
clone_size: .

cdr3_nt: TGTGCCAGCAGCCCTAAAGCTTCAGGAGATACGCAGTATTTT
cdr3_aa: CASSPKASGDTQYF
cdr3_length: 14
v_call: TRBV7-9
d_call: .
j_call: TRBJ2-3
clone_size: once

cdr3_nt: TGTGCCAGCAGACGGGGAGGGCCCACCACAGATACGCAGTATTTT
cdr3_aa: CASRRGGPTTDTQYF
cdr3_length: 15
v_call: TRBV4-2
d_call: TRBD2
j_call: TRBJ2-3
clone_size: few

cdr3_nt: TGTGCCAGCAGTTACGCCGGAGAGGGAGCTTTCTTT
cdr3_aa: CASSYAGEGAFF
cdr3_length: 12
v_call: TRBV6-6
d_call: .
j_call: TRBJ1-1
clone_size: .

cdr3_nt: TGTGCCAGCAGCCTACAGGGGAATAGCAATCAGCCCCAGCATTTT
cdr3_aa: CASSLQGNSNQPQHF
cdr3_length: 15
v_call: TRBV11-2
d_call: TRBD1
j_call: TRBJ1-5
clone_size: once

cdr3_nt: TGTGCCAGCAGCTCTCGGGACAGGGGGCTTGTGGCCGGGGAGCTGTTTTTT
cdr3_aa: CASSSRDRGLVAGELFF
cdr3_length: 17
v_call: TRBV13
d_call: TRBD1
j_call: TRBJ2-2
clone_size: .

cdr3_nt: TGTGCCACCGGGGGGCAGAGCACTGAAGCTTTCTTT
cdr3_aa: CATGGQSTEAFF
cdr3_length: 12
v_call: TRBV2
d_call: .
j_call: TRBJ1-1
clone_size: .

cdr3_nt: TGTGCCAGCAGCTTTACAGGGGGCGATTCACCCCTCCACTTT
cdr3_aa: CASSFTGGDSPLHF
cdr3_length: 14
v_call: TRBV7-9
d_call: TRBD1
j_call: TRBJ1-6
clone_size: .

cdr3_nt: TGTGCCAGCAGCTCGCGAAGGCTGGACACTAACTATGGCTACACCTTC
cdr3_aa: CASSSRRLDTNYGYTF
cdr3_length: 16
v_call: TRBV11-3
d_call: .
j_call: TRBJ1-2
clone_size: .

cdr3_nt: TGTGCCAGCAGGGGACTAGCGGGAGGTTTTGAGCAGTTCTTC
cdr3_aa: CASRGLAGGFEQFF
cdr3_length: 14
v_call: TRBV27
d_call: TRBD2
j_call: TRBJ2-1
clone_size: .

cdr3_nt: TGTGCCAGCAGCCCAGGACAGGGCCCTGAAGCTTTCTTT
cdr3_aa: CASSPGQGPEAFF
cdr3_length: 13
v_call: TRBV13
d_call: TRBD1
j_call: TRBJ1-1
clone_size: .

cdr3_nt: TGTGCCAGCAGTTCGTGGGCAGCAGCTAACTATGGCTACACCTTC
cdr3_aa: CASSSWAAANYGYTF
cdr3_length: 15
v_call: TRBV6-5
d_call: .
j_call: TRBJ1-2
clone_size: .

cdr3_nt: TGTGCCAGCAGCTTAGGAGGCGGGTCACAGCGCGGTGAGACCCAGTACTTC
cdr3_aa: CASSLGGGSQRGETQYF
cdr3_length: 17
v_call: TRBV11-3
d_call: .
j_call: TRBJ2-5
clone_size: .

cdr3_nt: TGTGCCTCCCCGGACAGGGAGCGAAACACCATATATTTT
cdr3_aa: CASPDRERNTIYF
cdr3_length: 13
v_call: TRBV19
d_call: TRBD1
j_call: TRBJ1-3
clone_size: .

cdr3_nt: TGTGCCAGCAGCTCCCGGGGGGATGAGCAGTTCTTC
cdr3_aa: CASSSRGDEQFF
cdr3_length: 12
v_call: TRBV7-9
d_call: TRBD2
j_call: TRBJ2-1
clone_size: .

cdr3_nt: TGTGCCAGCTCACCGCTACAGGGGGCGGGTGAAAAACTGTTTTTT
cdr3_aa: CASSPLQGAGEKLFF
cdr3_length: 15
v_call: TRBV18
d_call: TRBD1
j_call: TRBJ1-4
clone_size: .